The 17 T cell receptor beta chains presented below share a single source sample, sequenced in a study of CD8 T cells in Susac syndrome. RNA, at roughly 0.45 to 1 ug, was reverse transcribed with random hexamers. TCRdb reprocessed the immunoSEQ multiplex PCR reads via MiXCR and lists one record per CDR3 protein. The table has about 200,000 distinct CDR3 sequences, 90% to 95% seen once. Specimen: CD4+ T cells from PBMCs. Receptors originate from a human donor in good health.

This clonotype appeared a single time. This chain connects TRBV20-1 to TRBJ2-7, with a tentative D call TRBD2 (5 bases). The CDR3 length is 12 residues. The germline V gene has CDR1 DFQATT and CDR2 SNEGSKA (reference sequence). Deletions cut 5 bases from V and 4 bases from J, with 12 bases between. The CDR3, as DNA: TGCAGTGCTTTTGGTCGGGGATACGAGCAGTACTTC. It encodes CSAFGRGYEQYF.

The chain is built from TRBV7-9 and TRBJ1-6; D is possibly TRBD1 (6 bases). The CDR3 consists of 14 residues. Looked up from germline, CDR1 is SEHNR and CDR2 is FQNEAQ (reference sequence). V shed 3 bases and J shed 7 bases, with 10 bases lying between them. CDR3 in amino acids: CASSLRGSNSPLHF. The CDR3 DNA is TGTGCCAGCAGCTTGAGGGGGTCCAATTCACCCCTCCACTTT.

V usage is TRBV4-1 and J usage is TRBJ2-3, with no clear D. The CDR3 is 16 amino acids. Trimming shortened V by 0 bases and J by 0 bases, and 10 bases separated the two germline ends. In germline, CDR1 is MGHRA, CDR2 YSYEKL. The CDR3 loop reads CASSQDRTPSTDTQYF. The CDR3 region has the DNA TGCGCCAGCAGCCAAGATAGAACTCCTAGCACAGATACGCAGTATTTT.

The rearrangement links TRBV10-3 to TRBJ2-7; D is perhaps TRBD1 (6 bases). Germline-derived CDR1 and CDR2 are ENHRY and SYGVKD. V was clipped by 6 bases and J by 2 bases, with 17 bases between them. This CDR3 is 15 amino acids long. The CDR3 sequence: CAIRPGQQGTYEQYF. CDR3 DNA: TGTGCCATCAGACCCGGACAGCAAGGAACCTACGAGCAGTACTTC.

The rearrangement uses TRBV19 and TRBJ1-1; no reliable D call. The CDR3 runs to 12 residues. Germline V gives CDR1 LNHDA, CDR2 SQIVND (reference sequence). Trimming shortened V by 6 bases and J by 8 bases, and 13 bases separated the two germline ends. The CDR3 loop reads CASSPRPAEAFF. The DNA for the CDR3 is TGTGCCAGTAGCCCTAGGCCCGCGGAAGCTTTCTTT.

The gene calls are TRBV20-1 and TRBJ2-2; 10 bases agree with TRBD2. Looked up from germline, CDR1 is DFQATT and CDR2 is SNEGSKA (reference sequence). This CDR3 is 16 amino acids long. V lost 6 bases and J lost 3; bases outside the gene matches: 10. CDR3 amino acids: CSAAPAGGPDTGELFF. CDR3 DNA sequence: TGCAGTGCAGCCCCAGCGGGAGGGCCAGACACCGGGGAGCTGTTTTTT.

The chain employs TRBV11-2 and TRBJ1-4, with D maybe TRBD1 (5 bases). V was cut by 5 bases and J by 7 bases, with 14 bases left in between. CDR3 length: 14 amino acids. Germline CDR1 and CDR2: SGHAT and FQNNGV. As DNA, the CDR3 is TGTGCCAGCAGCCGTCCGTCTGGGGCTGAAAAACTGTTTTTT. The encoded protein is CASSRPSGAEKLFF.

The chain employs TRBV6-5 and TRBJ2-5, with 7 bases fitting TRBD2. The CDR3 is made up of 14 amino acids. CDR1 is MNHEY, CDR2 SVGAGI, per germline. J was trimmed by 7 bases and V by 6 bases; bases with no gene match: 11. Here the CDR3 reads CASSYGSPGGTQYF. CDR3 nucleotide sequence: TGTGCCAGCAGCTACGGGAGTCCGGGGGGGACCCAGTACTTC.

This clonotype was seen once. V and J are TRBV5-1 and TRBJ2-7, with a tentative D call TRBD1 (6 bases). The germline gives CDR1 SGHRS, CDR2 YFSETQ. V was shortened by 1 base and J by 5 bases, with 10 bases between the two germline ends. The CDR3 runs to 13 residues. CDR3 sequence (DNA): TGCGCCAGCAGCTTGACAGGGAACGACGAGCAGTACTTC. Protein product: CASSLTGNDEQYF.

The rearrangement links TRBV7-2 to TRBJ2-2; the match to TRBD2 covers 10 bases. Germline V lookup: CDR1 SGHTA, CDR2 FQGNSA. This CDR3 has 17 residues. J was trimmed by 5 bases and V by 1 base; bases with no gene match: 7. CDR3 sequence: CASSLDFASGRTGELFF. The CDR3 nucleotides read TGTGCCAGCAGCTTAGATTTCGCTAGCGGGAGAACCGGGGAGCTGTTTTTT. The variable domain in full, with the rest retrieved from reference TRBV7-2 and TRBJ2-2, is GAGVSQSPSNKVTEKGKDVELRCDPISGHTALYWYRQSLGQGLEFLIYFQGNSAPDKSGLPSDRFSAERTGGSVSTLTIQRTQQEDSAVYLCASSLDFASGRTGELFFGEGSRLTVL.

V usage is TRBV3-1 and J usage is TRBJ2-3; D unclear. Germline V lookup: CDR1 LGHDT, CDR2 YNNKEL (reference sequence). The CDR3 is made up of 15 amino acids. The V end was cut by 1 base, the J end by 2 bases, with 10 bases between. The CDR3 DNA reads TGTGCCAGCAGCCAAGTAGGCGGAATCACAGATACGCAGTATTTT. Translated, it gives CASSQVGGITDTQYF.

The CDR3 DNA reads as TGTGCCAGCAGCCAAGGAATAGCCCGTAGCACAGATACGCAGTATTTT. Translating it yields CASSQGIARSTDTQYF. V is TRBV3-1 and J is TRBJ2-3; D unclear. CDR3 length: 16 residues. Germline CDR1 reads LGHDT; CDR2 reads YNNKEL (reference sequence). V was trimmed by 1 base and J by 0 bases, leaving 11 bases between them.

This chain joins TRBV15 and TRBJ1-2; perhaps TRBD1 as D (5 bases). The germline gives CDR1 LNHNV, CDR2 YYDKDF (reference sequence). V gave up 1 base and J gave up 8 bases, with 14 bases separating them. CDR3 length: 14 residues. Here the CDR3 reads CATSRGDGGGGYTF. The CDR3 DNA sequence: TGTGCCACCAGCAGAGGGGACGGGGGAGGAGGCTACACCTTC.

The chain uses TRBV29-1 and TRBJ2-3; the D gene is possibly TRBD2 (6 bases). This CDR3 has 14 amino acids. Germline V CDR1 and CDR2: SQVTM, ANQGSEA. V lost 8 bases and J 1 base, leaving 16 bases between the germline ends. DNA of the CDR3: TGCAGCTCCACCCGGGCTAGCGGCACAGATACGCAGTATTTT. Translating gives CSSTRASGTDTQYF.

The table lists this clonotype with a count of one. The genes are TRBV6-1 and TRBJ2-5; 7 bases agree with TRBD1. CDR3 length: 14 residues. In germline, CDR1 is MNHNS, CDR2 SASEGT. J gave up 2 bases and V 4 bases, and 4 bases lay outside the gene matches. CDR3 region: CASSVNRGQETQYF. Here the CDR3 DNA reads TGTGCCAGCAGTGTTAACAGGGGACAAGAGACCCAGTACTTC.

The V call is TRBV27, the J call TRBJ2-7; D may match TRBD1 or TRBD2 (5 bases each). The CDR3 is 13 amino acids. The germline gives CDR1 MNHEY, CDR2 SMNVEV (reference sequence). The V and J ends lost 6 bases and 3 bases respectively, with 12 bases between them. The CDR3 loop reads CASRDGASYEQYV. The CDR3 DNA follows: TGTGCCAGCAGGGACGGGGCGAGCTACGAGCAGTACGTC.

This sequence joins TRBV7-9 and TRBJ2-1; 7 bases match TRBD1. Germline trimming cut 4 bases from V and 4 bases from J; bases unmatched to any gene: 7. CDR3 length equals 15 residues. The germline V gene has CDR1 SEHNR and CDR2 FQNEAQ (reference sequence). CDR3 DNA sequence: TGTGCCAGCAGCTCAACAGGGGAATGGTACAATGAGCAGTTCTTC. Residues: CASSSTGEWYNEQFF.